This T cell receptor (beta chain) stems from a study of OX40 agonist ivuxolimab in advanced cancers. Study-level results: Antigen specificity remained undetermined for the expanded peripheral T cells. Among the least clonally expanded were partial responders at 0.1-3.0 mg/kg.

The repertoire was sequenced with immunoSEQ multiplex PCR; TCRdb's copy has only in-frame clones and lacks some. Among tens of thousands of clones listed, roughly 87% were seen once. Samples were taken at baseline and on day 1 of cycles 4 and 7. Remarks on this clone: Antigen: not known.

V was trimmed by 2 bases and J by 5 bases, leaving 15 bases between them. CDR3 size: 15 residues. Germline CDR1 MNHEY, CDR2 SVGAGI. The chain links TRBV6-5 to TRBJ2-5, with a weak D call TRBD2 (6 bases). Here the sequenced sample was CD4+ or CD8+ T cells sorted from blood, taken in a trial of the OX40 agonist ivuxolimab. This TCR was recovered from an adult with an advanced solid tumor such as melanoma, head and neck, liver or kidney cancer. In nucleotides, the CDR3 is TGTGCCAGCAGTTACGCCATCATGGGGGGTGAGACCCAGTACTTC. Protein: CASSYAIMGGETQYF.